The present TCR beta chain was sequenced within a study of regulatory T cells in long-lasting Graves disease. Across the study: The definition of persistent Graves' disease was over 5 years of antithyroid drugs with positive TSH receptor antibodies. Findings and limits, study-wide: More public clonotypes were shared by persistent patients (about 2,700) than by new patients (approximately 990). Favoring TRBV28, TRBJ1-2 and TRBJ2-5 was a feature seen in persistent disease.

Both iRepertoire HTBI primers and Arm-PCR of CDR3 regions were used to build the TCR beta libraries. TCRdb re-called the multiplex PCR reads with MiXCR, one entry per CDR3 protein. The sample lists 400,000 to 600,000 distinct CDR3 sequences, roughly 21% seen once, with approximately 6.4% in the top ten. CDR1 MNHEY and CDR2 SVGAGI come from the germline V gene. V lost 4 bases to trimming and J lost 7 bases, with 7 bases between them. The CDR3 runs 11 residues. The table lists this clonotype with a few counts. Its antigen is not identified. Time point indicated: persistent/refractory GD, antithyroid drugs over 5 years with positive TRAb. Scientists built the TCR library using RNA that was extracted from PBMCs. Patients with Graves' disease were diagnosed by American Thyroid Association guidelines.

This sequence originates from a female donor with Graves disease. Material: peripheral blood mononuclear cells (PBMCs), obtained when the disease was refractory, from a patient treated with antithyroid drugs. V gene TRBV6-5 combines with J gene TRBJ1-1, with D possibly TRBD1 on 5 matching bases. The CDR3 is CASSSQGEAFF. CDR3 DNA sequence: TGTGCCAGCAGTTCCCAGGGTGAAGCTTTCTTT.